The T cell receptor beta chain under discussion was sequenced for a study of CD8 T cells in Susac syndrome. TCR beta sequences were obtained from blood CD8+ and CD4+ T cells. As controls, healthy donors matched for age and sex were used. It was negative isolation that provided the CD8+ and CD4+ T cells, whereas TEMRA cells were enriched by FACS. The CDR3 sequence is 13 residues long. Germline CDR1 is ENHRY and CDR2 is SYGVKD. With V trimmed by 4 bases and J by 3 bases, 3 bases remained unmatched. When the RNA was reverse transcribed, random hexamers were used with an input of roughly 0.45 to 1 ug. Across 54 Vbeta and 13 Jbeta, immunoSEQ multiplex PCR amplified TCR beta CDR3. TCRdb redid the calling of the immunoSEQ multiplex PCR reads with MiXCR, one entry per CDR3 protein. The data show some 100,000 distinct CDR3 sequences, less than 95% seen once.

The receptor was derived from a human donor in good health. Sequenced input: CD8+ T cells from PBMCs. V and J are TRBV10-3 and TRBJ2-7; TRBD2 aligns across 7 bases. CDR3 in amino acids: CAISGLAIYEQYF. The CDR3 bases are TGTGCCATCAGTGGACTAGCAATCTACGAGCAGTACTTC.